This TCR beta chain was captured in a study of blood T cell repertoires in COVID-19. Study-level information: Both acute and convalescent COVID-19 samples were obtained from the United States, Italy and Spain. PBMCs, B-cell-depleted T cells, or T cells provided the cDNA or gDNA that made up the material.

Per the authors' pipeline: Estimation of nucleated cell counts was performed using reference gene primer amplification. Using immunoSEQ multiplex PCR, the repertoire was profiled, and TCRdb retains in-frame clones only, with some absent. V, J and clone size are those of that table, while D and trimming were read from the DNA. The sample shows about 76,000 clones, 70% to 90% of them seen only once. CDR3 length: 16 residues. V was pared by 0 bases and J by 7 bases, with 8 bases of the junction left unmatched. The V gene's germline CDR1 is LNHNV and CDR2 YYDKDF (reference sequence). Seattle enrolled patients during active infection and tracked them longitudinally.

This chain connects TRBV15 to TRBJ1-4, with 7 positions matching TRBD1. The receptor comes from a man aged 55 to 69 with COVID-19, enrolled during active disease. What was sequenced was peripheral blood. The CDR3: CATSRDYETGTEKLFF. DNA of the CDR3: TGTGCCACCAGCAGAGATTATGAGACAGGGACTGAAAAACTGTTTTTT. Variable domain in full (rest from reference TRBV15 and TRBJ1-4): DAMVIQNPRYQVTQFGKPVTLSCSQTLNHNVMYWYQQKSSQAPKLLFHYYDKDFNNEADTPDNFQSRRPNTSFCFLDIRSPGLGDTAMYLCATSRDYETGTEKLFFGSGTQLSVL.